Described below is a single T cell receptor (beta chain) sequence and its context. Its antigen is unidentified. At sampling all donors were nominally healthy, likely with unrecorded immune exposures. The PCR made use of 60 Vbeta and 13 Jbeta primers. Sequencing was performed with immunoSEQ multiplex PCR; in TCRdb, only in-frame clones are kept and a portion is missing. This repertoire includes 130,000 to 150,000 clones. The source of the sample is a study of cytomegalovirus exposure and HLA in healthy donors. The study, taken as a whole, reports: Specificity of three CMV-associated chains for CMV antigens was verified in vitro. Later, an analysis showed that TCR beta chains associated with HLA were more clonally expanded than others that were equally common. Reported results showed that the classifier diagnosed cytomegalovirus status with high specificity and sensitivity.

The CDR3 length is 11 residues. Trimming took 5 bases from V and 4 from J, leaving 8 bases between them. The V gene's germline CDR1 is GTSNPN and CDR2 SVGIG (reference sequence). The clonotype comes from a woman between 45 and 60 years old in good health and CMV-seronegative. The chain uses TRBV30 and TRBJ1-2, with a possible D match to TRBD1 (5 bases). Specimen: PBMCs. The CDR3 DNA reads as TGTGCCTGGGGAGGGGTCTATGGCTACACCTTC. Translating it yields CAWGGVYGYTF.